One sample yielded the 27 T cell receptor beta chains listed below, sequenced in a study of shared clonotypes between healthy human individuals. Naive CD8 cells, CD45RO-negative and positively selected for CCR7, excluded terminally differentiated effector memory CD45RA+ cells. The repertoire was sequenced with immunoSEQ multiplex PCR; TCRdb's copy has only in-frame clones and lacks some. This sample yields approximately 810,000 clones, of which 85% to 95% are seen a single time; 24% belongs to the top ten. The specimen was naive CD8+ T cells sorted from blood. Source of these receptors: a man aged 25 to 45 in good health.

The CDR3 DNA follows: TGTGCCAGCTTTCCAATGGAGGGACGTACTGTCCCCTACGAGCAGTACTTC. Translating gives CASFPMEGRTVPYEQYF. The chain recombines TRBV21-1 with TRBJ2-7; the tabulated D call, TRBD2, remains unverified against the DNA. TRBV21-1 is flagged as a pseudogene. The CDR3 spans 17 residues.

This rearrangement joins TRBV5-4 to TRBJ2-1; 11 bases are shared with TRBD2. The germline gives CDR1 SGHNT, CDR2 YYREEE (reference sequence). Trimming cost V 2 bases and J 8 bases; bases outside gene matches: 6. The CDR3 is 15 amino acids. This CDR3 reads CASSFGTSGSYEQFF. CDR3 nucleotide sequence: TGTGCCAGCAGCTTCGGTACTAGCGGGAGCTATGAGCAGTTCTTC.

The chain couples TRBV7-9 to TRBJ2-7; D unclear. The CDR3 length is 14 residues. Germline-derived CDR1 and CDR2 are SEHNR and FQNEAQ (reference sequence). V was clipped by 1 base and J by 2 bases, with 9 bases between them. The CDR3: CASSLGLDTYEQYF. In nucleotides, the CDR3 is TGTGCCAGCAGCTTAGGGCTCGACACCTACGAGCAGTACTTC. The variable domain in full, completed from reference TRBV7-9 and TRBJ2-7, reads DTGVSQNPRHKITKRGQNVTFRCDPISEHNRLYWYRQTLGQGPEFLTYFQNEAQLEKSRLLSDRFSAERPKGSFSTLEIQRTEQGDSAMYLCASSLGLDTYEQYFGPGTRLTVT.

This chain links TRBV7-2 with TRBJ2-1; D is uncertain. V lost 2 bases and J lost 6, with 11 bases in between. Germline V gene data show CDR1 as SGHTA and CDR2 as FQGNSA. The CDR3 loop spans 14 amino acids. For the CDR3, the DNA is TGTGCCAGCAGCTTAAATGTCGGACCCAATGAGCAGTTCTTC. This encodes CASSLNVGPNEQFF. The whole variable domain, remainder taken from reference TRBV7-2 and TRBJ2-1, is GAGVSQSPSNKVTEKGKDVELRCDPISGHTALYWYRQSLGQGLEFLIYFQGNSAPDKSGLPSDRFSAERTGGSVSTLTIQRTQQEDSAVYLCASSLNVGPNEQFFGPGTRLTVL.

V gene TRBV9 combines with J gene TRBJ1-3, with D perhaps matching TRBD1 (6 bases). The V gene lost 6 bases and the J gene lost 1 base, with 20 bases spanning the gap. Looked up from germline, CDR1 is SGDLS and CDR2 is YYNGEE. The CDR3 totals 17 residues. The CDR3 DNA reads TGTGCCAGCACCGCGAAATTTGACACAGGGTCTGGAAACACCATATATTTT. This sequence encodes CASTAKFDTGSGNTIYF.

This chain links TRBV27 with TRBJ2-1; D may be TRBD2 (5 bases). The germline V gene has CDR1 MNHEY and CDR2 SMNVEV (reference sequence). CDR3 length equals 13 residues. With 2 bases removed from V and 7 bases from J, the gap between germline ends came to 9 bases. CDR3 in amino acids: CASSLQSGNEQFF. The CDR3 region has the DNA TGTGCCAGCAGTTTACAATCGGGGAATGAGCAGTTCTTC.

Comments on this clone: Other nucleotide sequences in the sample specify the same CDR3. The chain combines TRBV9 with TRBJ2-3, with D unresolved. Trimming shortened V by 0 bases and J by 3 bases, and 5 bases separated the two germline ends. In germline, CDR1 is SGDLS, CDR2 YYNGEE. The CDR3 has 13 amino acids. CDR3 DNA sequence: TGTGCCAGCAGCGTAGTTGGGACAGATACGCAGTATTTT. Translating it yields CASSVVGTDTQYF.

The chain links TRBV9 to TRBJ2-3; D is undetermined. Germline V gives CDR1 SGDLS, CDR2 YYNGEE. V was cut by 3 bases and J by 2 bases, with 16 bases left in between. This CDR3 region has 16 residues. The CDR3, as DNA: TGTGCCAGCAGCGCCGATAATCTAGGGTTCACAGATACGCAGTATTTT. Translation gives CASSADNLGFTDTQYF.

V usage is TRBV9 and J usage is TRBJ2-7; D possibly corresponds to TRBD1 (5 bases). V lost 6 bases to trimming and J lost 2 bases, with 15 bases between them. Germline CDR1 is SGDLS and CDR2 is YYNGEE. This CDR3 has 14 amino acids. CDR3 DNA: TGTGCCAGCAACCAGGGATATCCTACCTACGAGCAGTACTTC. Protein sequence: CASNQGYPTYEQYF.

This chain joins TRBV7-9 and TRBJ2-3; 8 nucleotides agree with TRBD1. V was pared by 11 bases and J by 2 bases, with 6 bases of the junction left unmatched. Looked up from germline, CDR1 is SEHNR and CDR2 is FQNEAQ (reference sequence). CDR3 size: 13 residues. CDR3 protein: CAGQTGATDTQYF. Here the CDR3 DNA reads TGTGCCGGACAGACAGGGGCCACAGATACGCAGTATTTT.

The V and J genes are TRBV13 and TRBJ2-1; 11 nucleotides align to TRBD2. The ends lost 0 bases at V and 4 bases at J; junction bases unmatched: 2. The V gene's germline CDR1 is PRHDT and CDR2 FYEKMQ (reference sequence). This CDR3 has 16 residues. In DNA, the CDR3 is TGTGCCAGCAGCTTAGGTACTAGCGGGGGTTACAATGAGCAGTTCTTC. Translation: CASSLGTSGGYNEQFF.

A single count supports this clone. J is TRBJ1-1 and V is TRBV25-1; D gene uncertain. The germline V gene encodes CDR1 MGHDK and CDR2 SYGVNS. V lost 5 bases and J lost 6, with 19 bases in between. The CDR3 spans 15 residues. The CDR3 region is CASSSDRQIIPEAFF. The CDR3 region has the DNA TGTGCCAGCAGTTCCGACCGTCAGATTATACCTGAAGCTTTCTTT.

This sequence joins TRBV27 and TRBJ2-7; TRBD2 aligns across 7 bases. The CDR3 covers 15 residues. With V trimmed by 4 bases and J by 2 bases, 8 bases remained unmatched. Germline V gives CDR1 MNHEY, CDR2 SMNVEV (reference sequence). CDR3 DNA: TGTGCCAGCAGTTCGAGACTAGCTCTTGCCTACGAGCAGTACTTC. Its translation: CASSSRLALAYEQYF.

This chain uses TRBV29-1 with TRBJ2-7, with 8 bases that match TRBD1. In germline, CDR1 is SQVTM, CDR2 ANQGSEA. The CDR3 has 15 residues. CDR3 amino acids: CRDWTGIIASYEQYF. CDR3 coding DNA: TGCAGGGATTGGACAGGGATAATAGCCTCCTACGAGCAGTACTTC.

The gene calls are TRBV7-9 and TRBJ2-2; 7 nucleotides align to TRBD2. The CDR3 has 14 residues. The V gene's germline CDR1 is SEHNR and CDR2 FQNEAQ (reference sequence). V gave up 5 bases and J gave up 5 bases; unmatched junction bases: 5. The CDR3 sequence: CASSRGGRTGELFF. The CDR3, as DNA: TGTGCCAGCAGCCGGGGCGGGAGAACCGGGGAGCTGTTTTTT.

In its sample, this clone was seen once. The rearrangement uses TRBV10-3 and TRBJ2-1, with 7 bases fitting TRBD2. Trimming cost V 3 bases and J 2 bases; bases outside gene matches: 4. The CDR3 runs 15 residues. The germline V gene encodes CDR1 ENHRY and CDR2 SYGVKD. CDR3 amino acids: CAISESGNTYNEQFF. The CDR3 coding sequence is TGTGCCATCAGTGAAAGCGGGAACACCTACAATGAGCAGTTCTTC.

J is TRBJ2-2 and V is TRBV7-9; D is unclear. The germline V gene has CDR1 SEHNR and CDR2 FQNEAQ (reference sequence). Between the trimmed V and J ends, which lost 2 bases and 10 bases, there was a span of 8 bases. The CDR3 is made up of 12 amino acids. CDR3: CASSLKLAELFF. The CDR3 nucleotides are TGTGCCAGCAGCTTAAAGCTCGCGGAGCTGTTTTTT. Drawing the rest from reference TRBV7-9 and TRBJ2-2, the complete variable domain is DTGVSQNPRHKITKRGQNVTFRCDPISEHNRLYWYRQTLGQGPEFLTYFQNEAQLEKSRLLSDRFSAERPKGSFSTLEIQRTEQGDSAMYLCASSLKLAELFFGEGSRLTVL.

The chain links TRBV29-1 to TRBJ2-7; the D call may be TRBD1 or TRBD2 (5 bases each). The CDR3 covers 13 residues. From germline, CDR1 is SQVTM and CDR2 ANQGSEA. The V and J ends lost 6 bases and 2 bases respectively, with 14 bases between them. This chain's CDR3 is CSVVTADTYEQYF. The CDR3 DNA reads TGCAGCGTGGTGACAGCGGACACCTACGAGCAGTACTTC.

The J gene is TRBJ2-7, the V gene TRBV28; TRBD1 might be the D (5 bases). Trimming took 3 bases from V and 2 from J, leaving 14 bases between them. The CDR3 consists of 15 residues. Per germline, CDR1 MDHEN and CDR2 SYDVKM. The CDR3: CASSFTSGSAYEQYF. The CDR3 nucleotides are TGTGCCAGCAGTTTTACCTCAGGGTCGGCCTACGAGCAGTACTTC. Complete variable domain (other parts from reference TRBV28 and TRBJ2-7): DVKVTQSSRYLVKRTGEKVFLECVQDMDHENMFWYRQDPGLGLRLIYFSYDVKMKEKGDIPEGYSVSREKKERFSLILESASTNQTSMYLCASSFTSGSAYEQYFGPGTRLTVT.

The chain recombines TRBV7-3 with TRBJ2-7, with a tentative D call TRBD2 (5 bases). The CDR3 contains 13 residues. Germline CDR1 is SGHTA and CDR2 is FQGTGA. The V and J ends lost 6 bases and 4 bases respectively, with 13 bases between them. CDR3 coding DNA: TGTGCCAGCAGTCTCGGACTCCGTTACGAGCAGTACTTC. Translating gives CASSLGLRYEQYF.

V is TRBV7-2 and J is TRBJ1-1; a weak D match, TRBD1 (6 bases). The CDR3 has 14 amino acids. CDR1 and CDR2 (germline): SGHTA, FQGNSA. Trimming shortened V by 3 bases and J by 3 bases, and 11 bases separated the two germline ends. CDR3 DNA sequence: TGTGCCAGCAGCTTTCCAGGGGACCACACTGAAGCTTTCTTT. Its translation is CASSFPGDHTEAFF.

The V gene is TRBV7-8, the J gene TRBJ2-1, with 12 bases aligning to TRBD2. Germline loops: CDR1 SGHVS, CDR2 FQNEAQ. Unmatched junction bases numbered 4, after V lost 1 base and J lost 9 bases. The CDR3 is 15 residues long. CDR3 sequence (DNA): TGTGCCAGCAGCTTAGTGGCGACTAGCGGGAGTGAGCAGTTCTTC. As protein: CASSLVATSGSEQFF.

The rearrangement joins TRBV27 to TRBJ2-2; the match to TRBD2 covers 14 bases. With 4 bases clipped from V and 8 bases from J, the junction kept 9 bases outside the gene matches. Germline V gives CDR1 MNHEY, CDR2 SMNVEV (reference sequence). The CDR3 is 17 residues long. CDR3 bases: TGTGCCAGCAGTTCCCTGACTAGCGGGAGGGTAGTGGGGGAGCTGTTTTTT. This encodes CASSSLTSGRVVGELFF.

The table lists this clone with a count of one. The rearrangement uses TRBV4-1 and TRBJ2-7; weak D call: TRBD1 (6 bases). The CDR3 runs 15 residues. Germline V gene data show CDR1 as MGHRA and CDR2 as YSYEKL. The V end was cut by 3 bases, the J end by 0 bases, with 12 bases between. CDR3 sequence (DNA): TGCGCCAGCAGCCATCCGGGACAACACTCCTACGAGCAGTACTTC. It encodes CASSHPGQHSYEQYF.

The chain is built from TRBV7-9 and TRBJ2-7; D is undetermined. CDR3 length: 13 residues. Germline V gives CDR1 SEHNR, CDR2 FQNEAQ (reference sequence). The V gene lost 1 base and the J gene lost 5 bases, with 9 bases spanning the gap. CDR3 region: CASSLEARDEQYF. The CDR3 coding sequence is TGTGCCAGCAGCTTAGAGGCCCGGGACGAGCAGTACTTC.

This clone was counted once. The chain uses TRBV4-1 and TRBJ2-7, with 11 bases fitting TRBD2. CDR1 and CDR2 (germline): MGHRA, YSYEKL. Trimming took 1 base from V and 4 from J; bases not matched to a gene: 6. CDR3 length: 16 residues. DNA for the CDR3: TGCGCCAGCAGCCAAGCCCAAACTAGCGGGAGTTACGAGCAGTACTTC. Translated: CASSQAQTSGSYEQYF.

The chain employs TRBV11-2 and TRBJ2-1; TRBD2 matches at 7 bases. J lost 6 bases, V lost 5 bases, and 13 bases had no gene match. The germline gives CDR1 SGHAT, CDR2 FQNNGV. The CDR3 has 16 residues. CDR3 sequence reads: CASSQEAGVRFNEQFF. The CDR3 DNA sequence: TGTGCCAGCAGCCAAGAGGCGGGAGTACGGTTCAATGAGCAGTTCTTC.